This T cell receptor beta chain was recovered during a study of blood T cell repertoires in COVID-19 (dated by TCRdb to about 2020). For the study in its entirety: The collaborator samples originated in the United States, Italy and Spain and spanned the acute and convalescent phases of COVID-19. The material from the prospective study consisted of cDNA or gDNA derived from T cells, B-cell-depleted T cells, or PBMCs. The dataset comprised deeply sampled blood TCRbeta repertoires from subjects exposed to, actively infected with, or recovered from COVID-19. The repertoires were released in a freely available public database intended as a resource for research on the immune response to SARS-CoV-2. The samples were drawn from two sources: the first 160 participants of the ongoing ImmuneRACE study, and approximately 1,300 subjects contributed by 6 global collaborators. Nearly every sample came with metadata listing a de-identified subject ID, COVID-19 status, age in years and sex. HLA class I and class II types, where available, came from metadata supplied by the sample provider rather than from assay-based typing.

Broader findings and caveats from the paper: Clinical and demographic metadata were provided uncurated, with the amount varying by source and participant.

In the case of this clone: Its specific antigen is unknown. Per-base qualities were not stored, and no clone one base away is much larger.

The germline ends are 14 bases apart after V is trimmed by 6 bases and J by 0 bases. Counted from cysteine to phenylalanine, this CDR3 has 16 amino acids. Just the 48-base CDR3 DNA is kept, in frame starting at base 1. The CDR1 and CDR2 encoded by the germline V gene are MNHEY and SVGEGT. Collaborating institutions collected whole blood in K2EDTA tubes following their own protocols. For TCRbeta analysis, collaborators shipped samples in one of three forms: frozen whole blood, isolated PBMCs, or DNA extracted from either of those sample types. TCRbeta CDR3 regions were amplified from genomic DNA by means of the immunoSEQ Assay, a bias-controlled multiplex PCR. On the authors' methods: Nucleated cell counts per sample were estimated from amplification of reference gene primers within the assay. To quantify the absolute abundance of each unique TCRbeta CDR3 rearrangement, sequence reads were collapsed and filtered. Productive Simpson clonality was computed per sample as the square root of Simpson's diversity index over productive rearrangements. Drawn from immuneACCESS, this table holds only the in-frame rearrangements with V and J called that TCRdb kept. Clones are partly lost; checked studies trace under half to an unresolved V gene and leave the rest unexplained. D and trimming come from the DNA, and the V and J calls and clone size come from that table. This sample comprises approximately 270,000 clones, approximately 83% of them detected only once. The top ten clones comprise approximately 9.9% of the sample.

This receptor chain uses TRBV6-2 or TRBV6-3 and TRBJ2-2; a tentative D match to TRBD1 spans 5 bases. The clonotype was recovered from a woman between 65 and 79 years old with acute or convalescent COVID-19. The sample taken for sequencing was peripheral blood. The CDR3 reads as follows: CASSPDRRPNTGELFF. In nucleotides, the sequence is TGTGCCAGCAGCCCAGACAGAAGACCGAACACCGGGGAGCTGTTTTTT.